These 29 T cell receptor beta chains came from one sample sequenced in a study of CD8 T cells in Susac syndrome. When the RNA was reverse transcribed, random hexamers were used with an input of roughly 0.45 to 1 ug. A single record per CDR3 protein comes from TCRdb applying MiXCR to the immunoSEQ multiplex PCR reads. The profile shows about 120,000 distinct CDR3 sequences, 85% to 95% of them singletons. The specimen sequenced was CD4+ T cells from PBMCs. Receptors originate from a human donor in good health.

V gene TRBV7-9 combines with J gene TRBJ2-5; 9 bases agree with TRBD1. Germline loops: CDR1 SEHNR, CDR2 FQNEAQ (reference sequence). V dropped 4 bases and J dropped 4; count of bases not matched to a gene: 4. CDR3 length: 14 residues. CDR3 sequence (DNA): TGTGCCAGCAGCTCGAACAGGGGGCCAGAGACCCAGTACTTC. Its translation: CASSSNRGPETQYF.

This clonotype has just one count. The chain's CDR3 is CASSLTSGAYNEQFF. CDR3 coding DNA: TGTGCCAGCAGCCTGACTAGCGGAGCCTACAATGAGCAGTTCTTC. V is TRBV2 and J is TRBJ2-1; TRBD2 agrees at 9 bases. The CDR3 is made up of 15 amino acids. The ends lost 6 bases at V and 2 bases at J; junction bases unmatched: 5. Germline V gene sequence: CDR1 SNHLY, CDR2 FYNNEI.

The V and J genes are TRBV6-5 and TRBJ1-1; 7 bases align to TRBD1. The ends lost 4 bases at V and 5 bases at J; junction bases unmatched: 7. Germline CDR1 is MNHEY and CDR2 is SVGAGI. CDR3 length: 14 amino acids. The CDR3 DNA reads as TGTGCCAGCAGTTCAGCACAGGGGAATACTGAAGCTTTCTTT. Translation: CASSSAQGNTEAFF.

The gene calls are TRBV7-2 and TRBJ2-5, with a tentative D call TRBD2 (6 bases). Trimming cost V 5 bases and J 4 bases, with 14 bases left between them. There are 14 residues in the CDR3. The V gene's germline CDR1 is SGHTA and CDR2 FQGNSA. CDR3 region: CASSPGTPGETQYF. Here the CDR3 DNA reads TGTGCCAGCAGCCCGGGGACTCCCGGAGAGACCCAGTACTTC.

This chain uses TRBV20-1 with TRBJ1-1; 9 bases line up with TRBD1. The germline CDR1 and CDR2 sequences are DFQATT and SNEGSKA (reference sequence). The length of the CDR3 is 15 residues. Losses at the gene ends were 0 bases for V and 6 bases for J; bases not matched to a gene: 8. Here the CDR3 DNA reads TGCAGTGCTAGAGATTCGGGACAGGGTTTAGCTGAAGCTTTCTTT. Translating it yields CSARDSGQGLAEAFF.

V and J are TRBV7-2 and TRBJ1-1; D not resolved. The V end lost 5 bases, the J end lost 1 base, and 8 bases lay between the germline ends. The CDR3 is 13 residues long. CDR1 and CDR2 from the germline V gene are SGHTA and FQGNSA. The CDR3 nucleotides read TGTGCCAGCAGCCAGCGGGGGAACACTGAAGCTTTCTTT. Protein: CASSQRGNTEAFF. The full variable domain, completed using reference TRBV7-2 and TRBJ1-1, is GAGVSQSPSNKVTEKGKDVELRCDPISGHTALYWYRQSLGQGLEFLIYFQGNSAPDKSGLPSDRFSAERTGGSVSTLTIQRTQQEDSAVYLCASSQRGNTEAFFGQGTRLTVV.

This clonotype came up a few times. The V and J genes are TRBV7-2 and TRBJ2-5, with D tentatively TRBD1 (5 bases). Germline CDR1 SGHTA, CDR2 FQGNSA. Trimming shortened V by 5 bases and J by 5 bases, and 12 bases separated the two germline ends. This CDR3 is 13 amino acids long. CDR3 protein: CASSQGRRETQYF. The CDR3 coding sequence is TGTGCCAGCAGCCAGGGTCGACGGGAGACCCAGTACTTC.

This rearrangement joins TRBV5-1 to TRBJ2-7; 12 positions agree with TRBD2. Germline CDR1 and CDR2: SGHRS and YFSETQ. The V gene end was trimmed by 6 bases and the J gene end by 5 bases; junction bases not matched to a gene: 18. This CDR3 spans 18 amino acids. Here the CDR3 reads CASTQTGSLAGGPHEQYF. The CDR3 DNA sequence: TGCGCCAGCACCCAGACAGGCTCTCTAGCGGGAGGGCCCCACGAGCAGTACTTC.

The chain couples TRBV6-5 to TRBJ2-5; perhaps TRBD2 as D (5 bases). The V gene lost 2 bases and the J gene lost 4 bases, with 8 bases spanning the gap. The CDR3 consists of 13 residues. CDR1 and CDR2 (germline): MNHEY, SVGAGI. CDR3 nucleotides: TGTGCCAGCAGTTACGTGGCGGGAGAGACCCAGTACTTC. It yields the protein CASSYVAGETQYF.

The CDR3 DNA reads as TGTGCCAGCAGCTTACTAGCGGTAATTGCTCATGGCTACACCTTC. Residues: CASSLLAVIAHGYTF. This chain connects TRBV28 to TRBJ1-2; D uncertain. The CDR3 contains 15 residues. V lost 6 bases and J 6 bases, leaving 20 bases between the germline ends. Germline V CDR1 and CDR2: MDHEN, SYDVKM.

DNA of the CDR3: TGTGCCAGCAGCTTAGCTCCTAGCGGGAATACTCACGAGCAGTACTTC. The encoded protein is CASSLAPSGNTHEQYF. The chain couples TRBV7-6 to TRBJ2-7, with 9 bases that match TRBD2. Germline V gene sequence: CDR1 SGHVS, CDR2 FNYEAQ. This CDR3 comprises 16 residues. The V segment lost 0 bases and the J segment 5 bases; nucleotides outside the gene matches: 8.

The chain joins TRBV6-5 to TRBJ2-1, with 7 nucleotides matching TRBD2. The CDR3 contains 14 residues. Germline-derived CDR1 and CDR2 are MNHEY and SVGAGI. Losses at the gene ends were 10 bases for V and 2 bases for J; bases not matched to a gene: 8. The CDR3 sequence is CATSRGSTYNEQFF. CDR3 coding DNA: TGTGCCACCAGCCGCGGGAGCACCTACAATGAGCAGTTCTTC.

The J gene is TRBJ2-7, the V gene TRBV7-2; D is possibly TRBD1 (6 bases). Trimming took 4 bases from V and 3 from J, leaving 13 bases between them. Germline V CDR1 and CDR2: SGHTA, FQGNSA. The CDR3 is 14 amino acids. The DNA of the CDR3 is TGTGCCAGCAGCTCCTCCGGGACATTCTACGAGCAGTACTTC. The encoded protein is CASSSSGTFYEQYF.

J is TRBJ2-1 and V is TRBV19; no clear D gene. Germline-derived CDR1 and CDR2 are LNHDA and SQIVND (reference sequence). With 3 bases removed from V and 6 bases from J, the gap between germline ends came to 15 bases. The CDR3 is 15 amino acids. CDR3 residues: CASSIGYLGSNEQFF. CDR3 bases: TGTGCCAGTAGTATTGGTTACCTTGGTTCCAATGAGCAGTTCTTC.

The CDR3, as DNA: TGTGCCAGCAGTTATACACAGGGATTCACCGGGGAGCTGTTTTTT. The encoded protein is CASSYTQGFTGELFF. The rearrangement links TRBV6-5 to TRBJ2-2; tentative D call: TRBD1 (6 bases). The CDR3 is made up of 15 amino acids. The V end lost 3 bases, the J end lost 4 bases, and 12 bases lay between the germline ends. From germline, CDR1 is MNHEY and CDR2 SVGAGI.

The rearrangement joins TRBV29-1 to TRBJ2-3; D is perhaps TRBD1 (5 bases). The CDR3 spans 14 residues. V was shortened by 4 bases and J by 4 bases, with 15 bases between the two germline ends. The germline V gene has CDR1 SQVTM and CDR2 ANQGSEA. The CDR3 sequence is CSVVGIETADTQYF. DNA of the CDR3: TGCAGCGTTGTGGGGATTGAGACAGCAGATACGCAGTATTTT.

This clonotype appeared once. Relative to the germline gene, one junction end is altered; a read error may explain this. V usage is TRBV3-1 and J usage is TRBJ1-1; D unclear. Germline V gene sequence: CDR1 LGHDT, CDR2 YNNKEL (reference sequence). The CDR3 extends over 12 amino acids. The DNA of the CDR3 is TGTGCCAGCAACCAAGGGAGCCAGACAGCTTTCTTT. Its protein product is CASNQGSQTAFF.

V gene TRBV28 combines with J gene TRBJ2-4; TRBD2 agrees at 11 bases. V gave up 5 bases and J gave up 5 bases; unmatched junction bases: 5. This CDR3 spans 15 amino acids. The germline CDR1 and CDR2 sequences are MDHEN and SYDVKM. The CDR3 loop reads CASSTLAGGQNIQYF. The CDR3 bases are TGTGCCAGCAGTACCCTAGCGGGAGGTCAAAACATTCAGTACTTC.

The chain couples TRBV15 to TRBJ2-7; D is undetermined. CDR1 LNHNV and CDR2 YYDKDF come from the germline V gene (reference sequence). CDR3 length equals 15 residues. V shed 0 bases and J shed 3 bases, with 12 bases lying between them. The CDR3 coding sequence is TGTGCCACCAGCAGAGATGGCAGCCTGATCTACGAGCAGTACTTC. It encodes CATSRDGSLIYEQYF.

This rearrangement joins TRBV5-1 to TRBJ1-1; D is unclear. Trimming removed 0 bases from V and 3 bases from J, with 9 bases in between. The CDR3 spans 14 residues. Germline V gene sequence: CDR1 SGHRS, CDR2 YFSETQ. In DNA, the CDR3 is TGCGCCAGCAGCTTGGCGGGTTTGGACACTGAAGCTTTCTTT. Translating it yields CASSLAGLDTEAFF.

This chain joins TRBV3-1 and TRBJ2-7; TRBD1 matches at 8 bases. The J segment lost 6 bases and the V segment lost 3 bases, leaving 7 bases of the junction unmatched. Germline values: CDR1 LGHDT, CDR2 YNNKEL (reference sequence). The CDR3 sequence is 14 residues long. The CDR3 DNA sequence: TGTGCCAGCAGCCAGGGGACAGGTGGAAGCGAGCAGTACTTC. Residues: CASSQGTGGSEQYF.

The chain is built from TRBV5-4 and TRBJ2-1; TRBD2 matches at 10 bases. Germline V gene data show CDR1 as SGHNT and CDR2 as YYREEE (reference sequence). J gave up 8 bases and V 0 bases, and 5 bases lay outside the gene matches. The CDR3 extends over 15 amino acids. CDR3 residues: CASSLEAGGIDEQFF. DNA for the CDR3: TGTGCCAGCAGCTTGGAAGCGGGAGGGATCGATGAGCAGTTCTTC.

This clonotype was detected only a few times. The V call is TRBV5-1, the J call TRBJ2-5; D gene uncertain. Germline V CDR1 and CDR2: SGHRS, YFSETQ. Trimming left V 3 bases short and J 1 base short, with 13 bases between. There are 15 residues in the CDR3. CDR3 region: CASSSVGGLQETQYF. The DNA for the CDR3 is TGCGCCAGCAGCTCGGTGGGCGGCCTCCAAGAGACCCAGTACTTC.

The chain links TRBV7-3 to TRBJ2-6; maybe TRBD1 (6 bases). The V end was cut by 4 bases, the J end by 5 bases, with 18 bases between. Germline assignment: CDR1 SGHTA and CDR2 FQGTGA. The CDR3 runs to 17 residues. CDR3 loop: CASSSWTASPWANVLTF. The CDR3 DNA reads TGTGCCAGCAGCTCCTGGACAGCCTCTCCATGGGCCAACGTCCTGACTTTC.

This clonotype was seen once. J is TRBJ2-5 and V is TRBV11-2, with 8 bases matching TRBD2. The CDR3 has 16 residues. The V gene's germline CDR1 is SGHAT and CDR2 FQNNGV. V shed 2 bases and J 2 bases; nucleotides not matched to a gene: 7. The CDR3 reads CASSLWGLAGQETQYF. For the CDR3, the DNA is TGTGCCAGCAGCTTATGGGGGCTAGCGGGTCAAGAGACCCAGTACTTC.

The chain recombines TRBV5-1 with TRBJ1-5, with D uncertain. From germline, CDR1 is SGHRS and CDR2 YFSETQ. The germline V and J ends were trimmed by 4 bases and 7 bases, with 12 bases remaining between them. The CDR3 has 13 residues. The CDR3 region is CASSVGVDQPQHF. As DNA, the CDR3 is TGCGCCAGCAGCGTCGGGGTCGACCAGCCCCAGCATTTT. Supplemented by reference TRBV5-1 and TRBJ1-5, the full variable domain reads KAGVTQTPRYLIKTRGQQVTLSCSPISGHRSVSWYQQTPGQGLQFLFEYFSETQRNKGNFPGRFSGRQFSNSRSEMNVSTLELGDSALYLCASSVGVDQPQHFGDGTRLSIL.

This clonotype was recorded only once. The CDR3 reads CASSQEWYEQFF. As DNA, the CDR3 is TGTGCCAGCAGCCAAGAGTGGTATGAGCAGTTCTTC. The V gene is TRBV3-1, the J gene TRBJ2-1, with D uncertain. The germline CDR1 and CDR2 sequences are LGHDT and YNNKEL (reference sequence). The CDR3 consists of 12 residues. Deletions cut 0 bases from V and 8 bases from J, with 5 bases between.

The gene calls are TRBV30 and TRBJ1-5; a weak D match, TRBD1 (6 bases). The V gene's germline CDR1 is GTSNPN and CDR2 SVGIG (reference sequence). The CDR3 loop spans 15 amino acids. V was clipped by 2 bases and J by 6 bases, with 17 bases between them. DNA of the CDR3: TGTGCCTGGAGTCCGGGCTTGGGGGCGGGTCAGCCCCAGCATTTT. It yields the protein CAWSPGLGAGQPQHF.

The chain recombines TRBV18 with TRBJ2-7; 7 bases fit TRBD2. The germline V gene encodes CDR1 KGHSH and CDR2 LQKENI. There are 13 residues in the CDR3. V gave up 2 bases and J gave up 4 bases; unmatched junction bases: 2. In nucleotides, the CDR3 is TGTGCCAGCTCACCAGGGGAGGGATACGAGCAGTACTTC. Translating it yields CASSPGEGYEQYF. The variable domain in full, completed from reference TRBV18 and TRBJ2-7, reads NAGVMQNPRHLVRRRGQEARLRCSPMKGHSHVYWYRQLPEEGLKFMVYLQKENIIDESGMPKERFSAEFPKEGPSILRIQQVVRGDSAAYFCASSPGEGYEQYFGPGTRLTVT.